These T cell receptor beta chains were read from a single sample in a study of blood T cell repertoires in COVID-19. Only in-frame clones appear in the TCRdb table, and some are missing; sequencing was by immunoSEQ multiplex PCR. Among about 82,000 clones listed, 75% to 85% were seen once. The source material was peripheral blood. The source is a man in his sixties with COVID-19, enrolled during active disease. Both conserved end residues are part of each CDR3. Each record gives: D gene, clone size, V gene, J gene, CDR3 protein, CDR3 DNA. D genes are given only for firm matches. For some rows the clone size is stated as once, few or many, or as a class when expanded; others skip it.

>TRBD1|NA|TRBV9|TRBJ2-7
CASSPREPGTGDEQYF
TGTGCCAGCAGCCCACGAGAACCTGGGACAGGGGACGAGCAGTACTTC
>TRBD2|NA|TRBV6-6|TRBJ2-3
CASSPFSGGAGDTQYF
TGTGCCAGCAGTCCGTTTAGCGGGGGGGCTGGAGATACGCAGTATTTT
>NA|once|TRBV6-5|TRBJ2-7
CASRQGPLLEQYF
TGTGCCAGCAGACAGGGTCCTTTGCTCGAGCAGTACTTC
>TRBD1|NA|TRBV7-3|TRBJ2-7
CASSWTGGYEQYF
TGTGCCAGCAGCTGGACAGGGGGTTACGAGCAGTACTTC
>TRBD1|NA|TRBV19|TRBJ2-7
CASSRRTGVAYEQYF
TGTGCCAGTAGTAGACGGACAGGGGTTGCCTACGAGCAGTACTTC
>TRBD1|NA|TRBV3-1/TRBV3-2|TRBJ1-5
CASSLAGDRGGNQPQHF
TGTGCCAGCAGCCTCGCGGGGGACAGGGGCGGCAATCAGCCCCAGCATTTT
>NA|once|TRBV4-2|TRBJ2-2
CASSQVRGELFF
TGTGCCAGCAGCCAAGTGCGGGGGGAGCTGTTTTTT
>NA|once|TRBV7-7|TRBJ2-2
CASSLVGGHGTGELFF
TGTGCTAGCAGCTTAGTGGGGGGGCACGGCACCGGGGAGCTGTTTTTT
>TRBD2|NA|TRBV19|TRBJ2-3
CASRGTSGVTDTQYF
TGTGCCAGTAGGGGGACTAGCGGGGTCACAGATACGCAGTATTTT
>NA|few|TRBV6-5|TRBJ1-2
CASAFREGYYGYTF
TGTGCCAGCGCCTTCAGGGAAGGGTACTATGGCTACACCTTC
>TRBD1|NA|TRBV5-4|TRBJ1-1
CASSSAPGQGSPRTEAFF
TGTGCCAGCAGCTCGGCCCCGGGACAGGGATCTCCGAGGACTGAAGCTTTCTTT
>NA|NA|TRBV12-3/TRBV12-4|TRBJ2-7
CASSQTYYEQYF
TGTGCCAGCAGCCAGACTTACTACGAGCAGTACTTC
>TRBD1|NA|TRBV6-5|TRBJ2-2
CASSYQTGGNTGELFF
TGTGCCAGCAGTTACCAAACAGGGGGCAACACCGGGGAGCTGTTTTTT
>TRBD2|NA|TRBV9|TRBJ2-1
CASSPLPSGLALHNEQFF
TGTGCCAGCTCTCCCTTGCCATCGGGACTAGCGCTCCACAATGAGCAGTTCTTC
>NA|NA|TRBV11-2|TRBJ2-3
CASSPFTRSTDTQYF
TGTGCCAGCAGCCCATTTACCAGGAGCACAGATACGCAGTATTTT
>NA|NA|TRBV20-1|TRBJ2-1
CSANSNTEQFF
TGCAGTGCAAACAGTAATACTGAGCAGTTCTTC